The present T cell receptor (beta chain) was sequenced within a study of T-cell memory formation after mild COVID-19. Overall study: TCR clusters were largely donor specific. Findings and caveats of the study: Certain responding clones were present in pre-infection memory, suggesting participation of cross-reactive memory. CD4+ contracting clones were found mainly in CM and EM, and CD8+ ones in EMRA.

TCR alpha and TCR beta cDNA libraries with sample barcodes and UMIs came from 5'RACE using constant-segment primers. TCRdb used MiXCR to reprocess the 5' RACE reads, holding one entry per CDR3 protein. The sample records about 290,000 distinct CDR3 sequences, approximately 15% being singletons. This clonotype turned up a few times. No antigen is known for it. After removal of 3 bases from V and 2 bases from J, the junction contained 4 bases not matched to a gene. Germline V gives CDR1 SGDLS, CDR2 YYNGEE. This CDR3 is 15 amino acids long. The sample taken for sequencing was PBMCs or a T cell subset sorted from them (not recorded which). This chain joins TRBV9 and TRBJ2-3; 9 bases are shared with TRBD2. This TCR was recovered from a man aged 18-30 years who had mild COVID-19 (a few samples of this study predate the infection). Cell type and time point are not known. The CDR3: CASSGAGGVTDTQYF. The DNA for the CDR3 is TGTGCCAGCAGCGGCGCGGGGGGGGTCACAGATACGCAGTATTTT.